A selection of T cell receptor beta chains follows, all from one sample in a study of cytomegalovirus exposure and HLA in healthy donors. Using immunoSEQ multiplex PCR, the repertoire was profiled, and TCRdb retains in-frame clones only, with some absent. The sample has around 80,000 clones, 60% to 85% seen once. The sequencing input was PBMCs. The receptors originated from a middle-aged man in good health and CMV-seronegative. The CDR3 runs from the conserved cysteine through the conserved F or W. The D gene is left open where the match is weak. Part of the rows lack a size; the others show once, few, many or a class for expanded clones.

clone size: .
V gene: TRBV27
J gene: TRBJ1-2
D gene: .
CDR3 protein: CASSPPPGTREGYTF
CDR3 DNA: TGTGCCAGCAGCCCTCCCCCCGGGACAAGAGAGGGCTACACCTTC

clone size: few
V gene: TRBV19
J gene: TRBJ1-5
D gene: .
CDR3 protein: CASSPKGVFNSNQPQHF
CDR3 DNA: TGTGCCAGTAGTCCAAAGGGGGTTTTTAATAGCAATCAGCCCCAGCATTTT

clone size: .
V gene: TRBV5-5
J gene: TRBJ2-7
D gene: TRBD1
CDR3 protein: CASRWGQGFYEQYF
CDR3 DNA: TGTGCCAGCAGATGGGGACAGGGTTTCTACGAGCAGTACTTC

clone size: .
V gene: TRBV6-1
J gene: TRBJ2-2
D gene: .
CDR3 protein: CASRRTATNTGELFF
CDR3 DNA: TGTGCCAGCCGCAGGACAGCCACGAACACCGGGGAGCTGTTTTTT

clone size: .
V gene: TRBV4-2
J gene: TRBJ2-1
D gene: .
CDR3 protein: CAGGPSADSSYNEQFF
CDR3 DNA: TGTGCCGGGGGCCCCTCAGCGGATAGCTCCTACAATGAGCAGTTCTTC

clone size: .
V gene: TRBV28
J gene: TRBJ1-5
D gene: TRBD1
CDR3 protein: CASSDTGDWRNQPQHF
CDR3 DNA: TGTGCCAGCAGTGATACAGGGGATTGGAGGAATCAGCCCCAGCATTTT

clone size: .
V gene: TRBV7-8
J gene: TRBJ2-6
D gene: .
CDR3 protein: CASSLDTRGGANVLTF
CDR3 DNA: TGTGCCAGCAGCTTAGACACCCGTGGCGGGGCCAACGTCCTGACTTTC

clone size: .
V gene: TRBV15
J gene: TRBJ2-7
D gene: TRBD2
CDR3 protein: CATSRDTGLASEQYF
CDR3 DNA: TGTGCCACCAGCAGAGATACCGGACTAGCCTCCGAGCAGTACTTC

clone size: once
V gene: TRBV10-3
J gene: TRBJ1-2
D gene: TRBD1
CDR3 protein: CAISEQGQGTGGYTF
CDR3 DNA: TGTGCCATCAGTGAGCAGGGACAGGGGACGGGTGGCTACACCTTC

clone size: .
V gene: TRBV27
J gene: TRBJ2-1
D gene: TRBD1
CDR3 protein: CASSRGQGRSGGLYEQFF
CDR3 DNA: TGTGCCAGCAGTCGAGGACAGGGCCGTTCCGGGGGCTTGTATGAGCAGTTCTTC

clone size: .
V gene: TRBV6-1
J gene: TRBJ2-5
D gene: TRBD1
CDR3 protein: CASSVRDSQRETQYF
CDR3 DNA: TGTGCCAGCAGTGTCCGGGACAGTCAGCGAGAGACCCAGTACTTC

clone size: .
V gene: TRBV7-9
J gene: TRBJ1-2
D gene: .
CDR3 protein: CSSSPSGVGYTF
CDR3 DNA: TGTTCCAGCAGCCCATCAGGGGTAGGCTACACCTTC

clone size: .
V gene: TRBV9
J gene: TRBJ2-1
D gene: TRBD1
CDR3 protein: CASSPGQGPPLSYNEQFF
CDR3 DNA: TGTGCCAGCAGCCCGGGACAGGGGCCACCCCTCTCCTACAATGAGCAGTTCTTC

clone size: .
V gene: TRBV29-1
J gene: TRBJ2-7
D gene: TRBD1
CDR3 protein: CSVSGQGAYEQYF
CDR3 DNA: TGCAGCGTTTCGGGACAGGGGGCCTACGAGCAGTACTTC

clone size: .
V gene: TRBV6-9
J gene: TRBJ2-3
D gene: .
CDR3 protein: CASTADTQYF
CDR3 DNA: TGTGCCAGCACCGCAGATACGCAGTATTTT

clone size: .
V gene: TRBV5-3
J gene: TRBJ2-1
D gene: .
CDR3 protein: CTRTRGLARISSYNEQFF
CDR3 DNA: TGTACCAGAACCCGAGGGCTAGCGAGGATTTCTTCCTACAATGAGCAGTTCTTC